The 17 T cell receptor beta chains below all came from one sample that was sequenced in a study of blood T cell repertoires in COVID-19. The table came from immunoSEQ multiplex PCR; TCRdb's copy has only in-frame clones and leaves some out. In the table there are approximately 300,000 clones, about nine tenths of which are singletons. The source material was PBMCs or T cells enriched from blood (not recorded which). The receptors come from a woman aged 18-29 years who had recovered from COVID-19.

The chain links TRBV11-1 to TRBJ1-2, with 8 bases that match TRBD1. After removal of 6 bases from V and 5 bases from J, the junction contained 8 bases not matched to a gene. The CDR3 totals 14 residues. From germline, CDR1 is SGHAT and CDR2 FQDESV (reference sequence). The CDR3 DNA reads TGTGCCAGCAGTCCCGGACAGGGAGAGTATGGCTACACCTTC. Amino acids: CASSPGQGEYGYTF.

The V call is TRBV7-3, the J call TRBJ1-1, with 7 bases aligning to TRBD1. V was clipped by 2 bases and J by 7 bases; unmatched bases: 10. Germline V gene lookup returns CDR1 SGHTA and CDR2 FQGTGA. The CDR3 covers 15 residues. The DNA for the CDR3 is TGTGCCAGCAGCTTAGGCGACAGGGCCTACAATGAAGCTTTCTTT. Protein: CASSLGDRAYNEAFF. The whole variable domain, remainder taken from reference TRBV7-3 and TRBJ1-1, is GAGVSQTPSNKVTEKGKYVELRCDPISGHTALYWYRQSLGQGPEFLIYFQGTGAADDSGLPNDRFFAVRPEGSVSTLKIQRTERGDSAVYLCASSLGDRAYNEAFFGQGTRLTVV.

The gene calls are TRBV27 and TRBJ1-2; D is unresolved. The CDR3 extends over 15 amino acids. Trimming took 0 bases from V and 0 from J, leaving 8 bases between them. CDR1 is MNHEY, CDR2 SMNVEV, per germline (reference sequence). This CDR3 reads CASSLSVRSNYGYTF. The CDR3, as DNA: TGTGCCAGCAGTTTATCGGTGCGTTCTAACTATGGCTACACCTTC.

The chain carries TRBV27 and TRBJ2-1; the match to TRBD1 covers 10 bases. CDR3 length: 16 amino acids. The germline CDR1 and CDR2 sequences are MNHEY and SMNVEV (reference sequence). V was pared by 5 bases and J by 3 bases, with 7 bases of the junction left unmatched. The CDR3 region is CASSRQGALDYNEQFF. The CDR3 DNA reads TGTGCCAGCAGTCGACAGGGGGCTTTAGACTACAATGAGCAGTTCTTC.

The chain employs TRBV9 and TRBJ2-1, with 12 bases fitting TRBD2. Per the germline V gene, CDR1 is SGDLS and CDR2 is YYNGEE. The CDR3 covers 18 residues. Germline trimming cut 5 bases from V and 1 base from J; bases unmatched to any gene: 10. The CDR3 nucleotides read TGTGCCAGCAGTACCGGGACTAGCGGGTATCTTTCCTACAATGAGCAGTTCTTC. This sequence encodes CASSTGTSGYLSYNEQFF.

The chain couples TRBV21-1 to TRBJ1-1; whether TRBD1, the table's D call, matches the DNA was not checked. TRBV21-1 represents a pseudogene. The CDR3 is 14 amino acids. The DNA of the CDR3 is TGTGCCAGCTATGACAGGGCGGGGTGCACTGAAGCTTTCTTT. Its protein product is CASYDRAGCTEAFF.

The chain has TRBV7-6 and TRBJ2-1; 7 nucleotides match TRBD2. Germline V CDR1 and CDR2: SGHVS, FNYEAQ. Unmatched junction bases numbered 13, after V lost 5 bases and J lost 9 bases. This CDR3 region has 15 residues. The CDR3 is CASSVTSEDWGEQFF. The DNA of the CDR3 is TGTGCCAGCAGCGTAACTAGCGAGGATTGGGGTGAGCAGTTCTTC.

The chain carries TRBV6-5 and TRBJ2-7, with 9 bases matching TRBD1. CDR3 length: 13 amino acids. Germline values: CDR1 MNHEY, CDR2 SVGAGI. The V and J ends lost 8 bases and 0 bases, in that order; junction bases with no gene match: 2. The CDR3 DNA reads as TGTGCCAGCTGGACAGGGGACTCCTACGAGCAGTACTTC. This sequence encodes CASWTGDSYEQYF.

The chain employs TRBV7-6 and TRBJ2-1; D is undetermined. The length of the CDR3 is 13 residues. Germline V gene data show CDR1 as SGHVS and CDR2 as FNYEAQ. V dropped 2 bases and J dropped 4 bases, with 6 bases sitting between them. The CDR3 DNA sequence: TGTGCCAGCAGCTTATCCGGGTACAATGAGCAGTTCTTC. Its translation is CASSLSGYNEQFF.

The chain uses TRBV30 and TRBJ1-6; 7 bases match TRBD1. Per the germline V gene, CDR1 is GTSNPN and CDR2 is SVGIG (reference sequence). The CDR3 totals 14 residues. With 2 bases clipped from V and 7 bases from J, the junction kept 5 bases outside the gene matches. Here the CDR3 DNA reads TGTGCCTGGAGTCTCGGACAGGCAAATTCACCCCTCCACTTT. Translated: CAWSLGQANSPLHF.

The V gene is TRBV5-1, the J gene TRBJ1-1, with D possibly matching TRBD1 (5 bases). The ends were cut back, 0 bases at V and 2 bases at J, with 11 bases in the middle. Per germline, CDR1 SGHRS and CDR2 YFSETQ. The CDR3 has 15 amino acids. The CDR3 region has the DNA TGCGCCAGCAGCTTGGCTGGCAGGGCTAACACTGAAGCTTTCTTT. Protein product: CASSLAGRANTEAFF. The entire variable domain, with the rest obtained from reference TRBV5-1 and TRBJ1-1, is as follows: KAGVTQTPRYLIKTRGQQVTLSCSPISGHRSVSWYQQTPGQGLQFLFEYFSETQRNKGNFPGRFSGRQFSNSRSEMNVSTLELGDSALYLCASSLAGRANTEAFFGQGTRLTVV.

The rearrangement joins TRBV11-1 to TRBJ2-7; tentatively, D is TRBD1 (5 bases). Trimming removed 4 bases from V and 0 bases from J, with 16 bases in between. Germline loops: CDR1 SGHAT, CDR2 FQDESV (reference sequence). The CDR3 has 16 amino acids. The DNA for the CDR3 is TGTGCCAGCAGCTCTAACCCGGACATGGGCTCCTACGAGCAGTACTTC. This codes for CASSSNPDMGSYEQYF.

The rearrangement links TRBV10-2 to TRBJ1-1; D may be TRBD1 (6 bases). The CDR3 totals 12 residues. Trimming cost V 5 bases and J 6 bases, with 10 bases left between them. Germline CDR1 WSHSY, CDR2 SAAADI. This chain's CDR3 is CASSIQGAEAFF. The CDR3 DNA reads as TGCGCCAGCAGTATACAGGGAGCTGAAGCTTTCTTT.

The chain carries TRBV29-1 and TRBJ1-1; D unresolved. The CDR3 contains 10 residues. Germline V CDR1 and CDR2: SQVTM, ANQGSEA. The ends were cut back, 7 bases at V and 4 bases at J, with 7 bases in the middle. The CDR3 loop reads CSASSTEAFF. CDR3 DNA: TGCAGCGCTTCCAGCACTGAAGCTTTCTTT.

The chain employs TRBV9 and TRBJ2-3; a weak D match, TRBD1 (6 bases). Germline CDR1 and CDR2: SGDLS and YYNGEE. Trimming cost V 6 bases and J 6 bases, with 20 bases left between them. This CDR3 region has 15 residues. CDR3 amino acids: CASTQGTGSYDTQYF. CDR3 nucleotides: TGTGCCAGCACCCAGGGGACGGGGTCCTATGATACGCAGTATTTT.

The CDR3 region is CASSIDMRADGTEAFF. Here the CDR3 DNA reads TGTGCCAGTAGTATAGATATGAGGGCGGATGGGACTGAAGCTTTCTTT. This sequence joins TRBV19 and TRBJ1-1; D gene uncertain. Germline-derived CDR1 and CDR2 are LNHDA and SQIVND (reference sequence). The CDR3 runs 16 residues. V was clipped by 0 bases and J by 5 bases, with 16 bases between them.

This clone was counted between two and nine times. The rearrangement joins TRBV20-1 to TRBJ1-5, with D possibly being TRBD1 (5 bases). This CDR3 region has 11 residues. Germline V gene sequence: CDR1 DFQATT, CDR2 SNEGSKA (reference sequence). Trimming removed 5 bases at V and 7 bases at J, with 9 bases between. CDR3 sequence: CSAAGSQPQHF. The CDR3 nucleotides read TGCAGTGCTGCAGGGTCCCAGCCCCAGCATTTT.